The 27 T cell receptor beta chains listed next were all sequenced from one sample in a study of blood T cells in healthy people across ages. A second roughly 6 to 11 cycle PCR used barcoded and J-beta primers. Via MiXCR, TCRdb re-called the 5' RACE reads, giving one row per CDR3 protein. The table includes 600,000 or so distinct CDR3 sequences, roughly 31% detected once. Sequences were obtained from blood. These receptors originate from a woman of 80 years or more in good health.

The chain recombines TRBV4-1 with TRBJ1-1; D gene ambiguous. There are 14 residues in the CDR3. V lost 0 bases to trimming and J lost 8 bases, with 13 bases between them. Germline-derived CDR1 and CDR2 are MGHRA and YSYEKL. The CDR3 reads CASSQEILQPEAFF. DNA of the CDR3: TGCGCCAGCAGCCAAGAGATTCTCCAGCCGGAAGCTTTCTTT.

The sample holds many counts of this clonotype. CDR3 sequence (DNA): TGTGCCAGCAGCTTAGCGTCCGGACTAGCGGGGGGAAGGGAGCAGTACTTC. This sequence encodes CASSLASGLAGGREQYF. V usage is TRBV7-9 and J usage is TRBJ2-7; 14 bases line up with TRBD2. This CDR3 has 17 amino acids. Unmatched junction bases numbered 8, after V lost 0 bases and J lost 7 bases. From germline, CDR1 is SEHNR and CDR2 FQNEAQ (reference sequence).

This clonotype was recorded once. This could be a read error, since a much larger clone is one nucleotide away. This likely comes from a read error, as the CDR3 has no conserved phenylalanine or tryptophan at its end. CDR3 coding DNA: TGTGCCAGCAGTGTGGGACCGCTTACCCCGACAGATACGCAGTATTCT. Its protein is CASSVGPLTPTDTQYS. V and J are TRBV6-2 or TRBV6-3 and TRBJ2-3; either TRBD1 or TRBD2 may supply D (5 bases each). The CDR3 has 16 amino acids. In germline, CDR1 is MNHEY, CDR2 SVGEGT. V lost 5 bases, J lost 3 bases, and 18 bases lay in between.

CDR3 nucleotides: TGTGCCATCAAGGGGGGGGCTGGTGAGCAGTTCTTC. This encodes CAIKGGAGEQFF. This rearrangement joins TRBV10-3 to TRBJ2-1; possible D gene TRBD2, 7 bases. Germline V gene sequence: CDR1 ENHRY, CDR2 SYGVKD. V lost 7 bases and J 9 bases, leaving 13 bases between the germline ends. The CDR3 is made up of 12 amino acids.

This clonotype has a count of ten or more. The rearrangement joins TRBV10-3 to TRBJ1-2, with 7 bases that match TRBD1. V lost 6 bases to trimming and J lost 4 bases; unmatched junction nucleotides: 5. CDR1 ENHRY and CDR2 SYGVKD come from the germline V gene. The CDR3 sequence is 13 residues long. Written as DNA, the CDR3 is TGTGCCATCAGGGGGACAGAACTCTATGGCTACACCTTC. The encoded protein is CAIRGTELYGYTF.

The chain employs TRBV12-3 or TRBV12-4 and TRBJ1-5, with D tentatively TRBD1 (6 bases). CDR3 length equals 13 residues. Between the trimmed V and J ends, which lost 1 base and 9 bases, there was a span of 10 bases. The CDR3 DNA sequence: TGTGCCAGCAGTTTAGACAGGGAAAGGCCCCAGCATTTT. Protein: CASSLDRERPQHF.

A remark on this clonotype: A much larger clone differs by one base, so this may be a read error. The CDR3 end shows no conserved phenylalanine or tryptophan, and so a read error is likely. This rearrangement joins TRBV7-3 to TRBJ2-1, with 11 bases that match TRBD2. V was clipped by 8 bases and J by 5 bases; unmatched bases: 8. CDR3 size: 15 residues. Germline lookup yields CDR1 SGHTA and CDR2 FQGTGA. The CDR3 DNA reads TGTGCCAGCTGCCCTAGCGGGGGGCCCCACAATGAGCAGTTCGTC. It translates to CASCPSGGPHNEQFV.

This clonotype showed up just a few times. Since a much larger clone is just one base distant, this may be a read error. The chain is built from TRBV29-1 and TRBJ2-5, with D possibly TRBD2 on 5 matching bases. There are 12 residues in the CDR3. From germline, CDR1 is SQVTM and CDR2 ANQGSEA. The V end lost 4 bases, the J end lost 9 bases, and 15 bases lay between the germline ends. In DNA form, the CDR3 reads TGCAGCGTTGGGAGCCTAGCTGAGGCCCAGTACTTC. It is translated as CSVGSLAEAQYF.

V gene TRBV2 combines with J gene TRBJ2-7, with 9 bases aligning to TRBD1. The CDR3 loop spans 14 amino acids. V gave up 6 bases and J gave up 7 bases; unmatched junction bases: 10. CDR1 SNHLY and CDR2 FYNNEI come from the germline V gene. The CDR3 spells CASRAGTGRNEQYF. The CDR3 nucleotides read TGTGCCAGCAGGGCTGGGACAGGGAGAAATGAGCAGTACTTC.

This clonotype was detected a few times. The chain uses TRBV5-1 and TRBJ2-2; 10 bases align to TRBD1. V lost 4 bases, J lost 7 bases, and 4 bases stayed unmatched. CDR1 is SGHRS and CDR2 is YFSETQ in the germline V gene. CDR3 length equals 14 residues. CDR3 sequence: CASSPGQGGGELFF. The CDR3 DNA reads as TGCGCCAGCAGCCCCGGACAGGGGGGCGGGGAGCTGTTTTTT.

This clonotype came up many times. The CDR3 sequence: CASSATGTAGGEQFF. The CDR3 DNA reads TGTGCCAGCAGCGCTACCGGGACCGCGGGCGGTGAGCAGTTCTTC. This chain uses TRBV7-2 with TRBJ2-1, with D perhaps being TRBD1 or TRBD2 (5 bases each). Germline V gene data show CDR1 as SGHTA and CDR2 as FQGNSA. Trimming cost V 5 bases and J 9 bases, with 20 bases left between them. The CDR3 covers 15 residues.

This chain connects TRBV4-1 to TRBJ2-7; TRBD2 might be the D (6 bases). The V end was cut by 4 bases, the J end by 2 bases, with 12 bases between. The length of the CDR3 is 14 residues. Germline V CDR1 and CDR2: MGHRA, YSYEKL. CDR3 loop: CASSPGGPAYEQYF. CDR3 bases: TGCGCCAGCAGCCCCGGGGGTCCGGCCTACGAGCAGTACTTC.

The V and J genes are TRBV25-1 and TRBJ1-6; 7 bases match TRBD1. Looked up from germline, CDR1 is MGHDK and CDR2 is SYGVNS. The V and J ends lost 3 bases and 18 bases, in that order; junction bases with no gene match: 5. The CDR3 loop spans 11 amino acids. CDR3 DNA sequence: TGTGCCAGCAGTGACTACAGGGGCAGCCACTTT. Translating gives CASSDYRGSHF.

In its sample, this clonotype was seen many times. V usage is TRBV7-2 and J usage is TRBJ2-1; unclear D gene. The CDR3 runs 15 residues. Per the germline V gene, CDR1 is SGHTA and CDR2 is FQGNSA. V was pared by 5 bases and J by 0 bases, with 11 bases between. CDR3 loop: CASSPGLRSYNEQFF. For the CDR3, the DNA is TGTGCCAGCAGCCCCGGGCTACGCTCCTACAATGAGCAGTTCTTC.

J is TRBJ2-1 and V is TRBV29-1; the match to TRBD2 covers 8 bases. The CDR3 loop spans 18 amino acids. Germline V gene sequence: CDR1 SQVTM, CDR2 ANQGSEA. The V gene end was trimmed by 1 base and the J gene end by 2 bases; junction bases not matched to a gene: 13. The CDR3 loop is CSVEGPTSGRGAYNEQFF. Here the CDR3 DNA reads TGCAGCGTTGAAGGGCCGACAAGCGGGAGAGGGGCCTACAATGAGCAGTTCTTC.

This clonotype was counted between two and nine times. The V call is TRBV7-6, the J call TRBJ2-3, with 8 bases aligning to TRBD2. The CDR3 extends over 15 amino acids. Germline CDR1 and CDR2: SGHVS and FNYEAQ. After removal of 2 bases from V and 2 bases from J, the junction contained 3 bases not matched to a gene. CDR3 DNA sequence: TGTGCCAGCAGCTTACGGGGGGGATACACAGATACGCAGTATTTT. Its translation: CASSLRGGYTDTQYF.

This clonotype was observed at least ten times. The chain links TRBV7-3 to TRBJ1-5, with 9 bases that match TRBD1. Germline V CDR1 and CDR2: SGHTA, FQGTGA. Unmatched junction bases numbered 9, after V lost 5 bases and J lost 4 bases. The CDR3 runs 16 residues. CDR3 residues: CASSLPLDRGNQPQHF. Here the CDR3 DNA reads TGTGCCAGCAGCCTGCCCCTAGACAGGGGGAATCAGCCCCAGCATTTT.

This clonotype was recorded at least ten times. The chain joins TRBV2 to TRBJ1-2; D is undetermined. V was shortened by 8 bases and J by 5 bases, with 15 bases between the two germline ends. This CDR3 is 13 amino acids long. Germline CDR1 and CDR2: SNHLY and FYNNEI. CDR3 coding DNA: TGTGCCAGCGTCCGAGGGTTTGGTTATGGCTACACCTTC. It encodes CASVRGFGYGYTF.

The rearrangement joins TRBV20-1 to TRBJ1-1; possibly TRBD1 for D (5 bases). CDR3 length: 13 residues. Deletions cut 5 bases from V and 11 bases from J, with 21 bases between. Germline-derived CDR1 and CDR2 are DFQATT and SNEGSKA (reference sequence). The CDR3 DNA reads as TGCAGTGCTTGGAAGATGGGGGATCTTTGGGCTTTCTTT. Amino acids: CSAWKMGDLWAFF.

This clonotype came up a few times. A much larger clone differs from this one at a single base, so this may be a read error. The CDR3 nucleotides read TGCAGCGTTATGACAGGGAGAGAGACCCAGTACTTC. This gives the protein CSVMTGRETQYF. The chain has TRBV29-1 and TRBJ2-5, with TRBD1 matching over 7 bases. J gave up 4 bases and V 5 bases, and 4 bases lay outside the gene matches. The CDR3 runs to 12 residues. Germline assignment: CDR1 SQVTM and CDR2 ANQGSEA.

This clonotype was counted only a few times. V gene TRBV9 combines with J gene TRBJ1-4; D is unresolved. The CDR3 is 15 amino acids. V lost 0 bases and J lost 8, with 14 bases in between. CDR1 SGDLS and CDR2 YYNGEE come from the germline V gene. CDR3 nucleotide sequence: TGTGCCAGCAGCGTAGCGGAGGAACGACTCGAAAAACTGTTTTTT. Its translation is CASSVAEERLEKLFF.

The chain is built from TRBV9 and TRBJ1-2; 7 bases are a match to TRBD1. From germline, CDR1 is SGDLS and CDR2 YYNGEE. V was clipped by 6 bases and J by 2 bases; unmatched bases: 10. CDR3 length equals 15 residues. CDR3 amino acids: CASTARGTENYGYTF. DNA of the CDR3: TGTGCCAGCACCGCCCGGGGGACAGAGAACTATGGCTACACCTTC.

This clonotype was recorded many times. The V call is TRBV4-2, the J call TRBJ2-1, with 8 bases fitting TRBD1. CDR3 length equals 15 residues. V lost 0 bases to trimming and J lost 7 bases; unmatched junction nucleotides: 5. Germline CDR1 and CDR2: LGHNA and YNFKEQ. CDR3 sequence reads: CASSQDGQGINEQFF. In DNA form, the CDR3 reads TGTGCCAGCAGCCAAGATGGACAGGGAATTAATGAGCAGTTCTTC.

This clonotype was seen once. This CDR3 reads CASSYLRTPSTEAFF. The DNA of the CDR3 is TGTGCCAGCAGTTACTTGCGCACACCGAGCACTGAAGCTTTCTTT. V and J are TRBV6-5 and TRBJ1-1; unclear D gene. This CDR3 has 15 residues. Trimming removed 1 base at V and 4 bases at J, with 13 bases between. Germline lookup yields CDR1 MNHEY and CDR2 SVGAGI.

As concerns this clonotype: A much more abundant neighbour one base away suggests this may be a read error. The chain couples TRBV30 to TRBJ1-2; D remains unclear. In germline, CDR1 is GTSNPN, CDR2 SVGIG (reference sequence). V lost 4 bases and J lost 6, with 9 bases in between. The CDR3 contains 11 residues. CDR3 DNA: TGTGCCTGGAATGCCCGGGATGGCTACACCTTC. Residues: CAWNARDGYTF.

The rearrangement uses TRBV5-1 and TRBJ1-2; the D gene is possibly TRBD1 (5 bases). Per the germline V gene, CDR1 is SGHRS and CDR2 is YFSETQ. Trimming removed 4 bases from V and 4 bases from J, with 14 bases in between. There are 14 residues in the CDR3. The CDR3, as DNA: TGCGCCAGCAGCGCGGGGACGGTAATCTATGGCTACACCTTC. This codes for CASSAGTVIYGYTF.

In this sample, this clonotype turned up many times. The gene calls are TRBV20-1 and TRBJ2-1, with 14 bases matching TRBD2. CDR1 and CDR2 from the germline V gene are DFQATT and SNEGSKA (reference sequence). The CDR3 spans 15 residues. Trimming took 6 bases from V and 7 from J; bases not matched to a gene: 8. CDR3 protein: CSAPGLAGGKNEQFF. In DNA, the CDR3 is TGCAGTGCCCCCGGACTAGCGGGGGGAAAGAATGAGCAGTTCTTC.